These 19 T cell receptor beta chains originate from one sample sequenced in a study of cytomegalovirus exposure and HLA in healthy donors listed by TCRdb under 2017. Libraries were constructed by the immunoSEQ multiplex PCR assay. A mixture of 60 forward primers for TCR Vbeta segments and 13 reverse primers for TCR Jbeta segments was used in the multiplex PCR. This immuneACCESS table, as held by TCRdb, lists in-frame sequences with V and J called but not all clones. Of the missing ones, under half trace to an unresolved V gene in checked studies; the others have no known cause. The sample profile shows some 130,000 clones; over 70% of them were found once. The ten top clones hold 2% to 2.5% of the sample. Sequenced material: PBMCs. The receptor source for this set is a man aged 30 to 39 in good health and CMV-seronegative.

The V and J genes are TRBV18 and TRBJ2-7; 8 positions agree with TRBD1. The J segment lost 3 bases and the V segment lost 3 bases, leaving 7 bases of the junction unmatched. The CDR3 covers 15 residues. Germline V CDR1 and CDR2: KGHSH, LQKENI. CDR3 nucleotide sequence: TGTGCCAGCTCACCCCCGACAGGGGACGGCTACGAGCAGTACTTC. This sequence encodes CASSPPTGDGYEQYF.

The CDR3 is CASGPDTSLYNEQFF. CDR3 coding DNA: TGTGCTAGTGGTCCCGACACCAGCTTATACAATGAGCAGTTCTTC. The chain combines TRBV12-5 with TRBJ2-1; D is ambiguous. V lost 5 bases and J lost 4, with 15 bases in between. The CDR3 runs to 15 residues. Germline V CDR1 and CDR2: LGHNT, FRNRAP.

This chain uses TRBV6-5 with TRBJ1-3, with 9 bases that match TRBD1. The CDR3 consists of 16 residues. The J segment lost 4 bases and the V segment lost 0 bases, leaving 4 bases of the junction unmatched. The germline V gene has CDR1 MNHEY and CDR2 SVGAGI. DNA of the CDR3: TGTGCCAGCAGTTACTCGTGGACAGGGGCCGGAAACACCATATATTTT. Residues: CASSYSWTGAGNTIYF.

This chain joins TRBV16 and TRBJ1-1; 11 nucleotides match TRBD1. V was clipped by 4 bases and J by 1 base; unmatched bases: 11. CDR3 length: 18 amino acids. Germline V gene sequence: CDR1 KGHSY, CDR2 FQNENV. This CDR3 is CASSPQSGTGGGNTEAFF. Written as DNA, the CDR3 is TGTGCCAGCAGCCCTCAGTCCGGGACAGGGGGTGGGAACACTGAAGCTTTCTTT.

V gene TRBV28 combines with J gene TRBJ1-4; 8 bases line up with TRBD1. J was trimmed by 8 bases and V by 5 bases; bases with no gene match: 10. Germline CDR1 MDHEN, CDR2 SYDVKM. CDR3 length: 15 residues. DNA of the CDR3: TGTGCCAGCAGTCACCGGGGGACAGGAGGAGAAAAACTGTTTTTT. Protein: CASSHRGTGGEKLFF.

The V gene is TRBV7-2, the J gene TRBJ1-3, with D unclear. The CDR3 runs to 14 residues. The germline V and J ends were trimmed by 3 bases and 0 bases, with 6 bases remaining between them. From germline, CDR1 is SGHTA and CDR2 FQGNSA. CDR3 residues: CASSFQASGNTIYF. CDR3 coding DNA: TGTGCCAGCAGCTTCCAAGCCTCTGGAAACACCATATATTTT.

Here the CDR3 reads CASSVEAGGLTDTQYF. In DNA, the CDR3 is TGTGCCAGCAGTGTTGAAGCGGGAGGCTTGACAGATACGCAGTATTTT. The J gene is TRBJ2-3, the V gene TRBV6-4; 9 nucleotides line up with TRBD2. CDR3 size: 16 residues. CDR1 MRHNA and CDR2 SNTAGT come from the germline V gene. Trimming cost V 4 bases and J 3 bases; bases outside gene matches: 8.

The CDR3, as DNA: TGTGCCAGCAGCCAAAACAGCGGGTCTAGCACAGATACGCAGTATTTT. Its translation is CASSQNSGSSTDTQYF. The chain joins TRBV28 to TRBJ2-3; TRBD2 might be the D (6 bases). The CDR3 has 16 amino acids. Germline lookup yields CDR1 MDHEN and CDR2 SYDVKM. With 6 bases removed from V and 0 bases from J, the gap between germline ends came to 16 bases.

This clone was detected only a few times. This chain links TRBV2 with TRBJ2-3, with 8 bases matching TRBD1. The CDR3 length is 16 residues. Per the germline V gene, CDR1 is SNHLY and CDR2 is FYNNEI. J was trimmed by 6 bases and V by 5 bases; bases with no gene match: 13. CDR3 protein: CASSFSGTGGVDTQYF. CDR3 bases: TGTGCCAGCAGTTTCAGTGGAACAGGGGGTGTCGATACGCAGTATTTT.

This clone was recorded once. J is TRBJ2-5 and V is TRBV30; TRBD2 matches 10 bases. This CDR3 contains 15 residues. CDR1 and CDR2 (germline): GTSNPN, SVGIG (reference sequence). V was pared by 5 bases and J by 5 bases, with 11 bases of the junction left unmatched. For the CDR3, the DNA is TGTGCCTGGGGTCGAGCTAGCGGGAGTGCGGAGACCCAGTACTTC. Residues: CAWGRASGSAETQYF.

This clone was picked up a small number of times. The chain is built from TRBV2 and TRBJ1-1; 7 nucleotides match TRBD1. CDR1 is SNHLY and CDR2 is FYNNEI in the germline V gene. V was pared by 5 bases and J by 0 bases, with 3 bases of the junction left unmatched. The CDR3 covers 14 residues. This chain's CDR3 is CASSQGQLNTEAFF. The CDR3 bases are TGTGCCAGCAGTCAGGGACAGCTGAACACTGAAGCTTTCTTT.

The chain uses TRBV18 and TRBJ1-4; D ambiguous. Per the germline V gene, CDR1 is KGHSH and CDR2 is LQKENI. V dropped 2 bases and J dropped 5 bases, with 12 bases sitting between them. This CDR3 comprises 15 residues. The CDR3 region is CASSPVAGQNEKLFF. As DNA, the CDR3 is TGTGCCAGCTCACCAGTGGCAGGTCAGAATGAAAAACTGTTTTTT.

The chain has TRBV6-5 and TRBJ2-1; TRBD1 aligns across 8 bases. Trimming at V came to 1 base and at J to 9 bases, leaving 2 bases not matched to a gene. This CDR3 comprises 13 residues. Per germline, CDR1 MNHEY and CDR2 SVGAGI. CDR3 bases: TGTGCCAGCAGTTACTTCGACAGGGGTGAGCAGTTCTTC. Translating it yields CASSYFDRGEQFF.

The chain carries TRBV13 and TRBJ2-1; 8 bases match TRBD2. The CDR3 consists of 17 residues. V gave up 4 bases and J gave up 5 bases; unmatched junction bases: 13. CDR1 is PRHDT, CDR2 FYEKMQ, per germline (reference sequence). The CDR3 is CASSSPGGEGGNNEQFF. For the CDR3, the DNA is TGTGCCAGCAGCTCCCCGGGGGGGGAAGGGGGAAACAATGAGCAGTTCTTC. The whole variable domain, remainder taken from reference TRBV13 and TRBJ2-1, is AAGVIQSPRHLIKEKRETATLKCYPIPRHDTVYWYQQGPGQDPQFLISFYEKMQSDKGSIPDRFSAQQFSDYHSELNMSSLELGDSALYFCASSSPGGEGGNNEQFFGPGTRLTVL.

CDR3 loop: CASRAGREEYNEQFF. The CDR3 DNA is TGTGCCAGCAGGGCGGGGCGGGAGGAATACAATGAGCAGTTCTTC. This chain joins TRBV6-1 and TRBJ2-1; 8 bases fit TRBD2. CDR1 is MNHNS and CDR2 is SASEGT in the germline V gene. The V segment lost 6 bases and the J segment 4 bases; nucleotides outside the gene matches: 8. The CDR3 is 15 residues long.

The chain carries TRBV28 and TRBJ2-7; unclear D gene. The CDR3 contains 15 residues. The V gene lost 2 bases and the J gene lost 0 bases, with 11 bases spanning the gap. The germline V gene encodes CDR1 MDHEN and CDR2 SYDVKM. CDR3 sequence: CASSLALPSSYEQYF. DNA of the CDR3: TGTGCCAGCAGTTTAGCACTACCGAGCTCCTACGAGCAGTACTTC. The full variable domain, in which reference TRBV28 and TRBJ2-7 provide the parts outside the CDR3, is DVKVTQSSRYLVKRTGEKVFLECVQDMDHENMFWYRQDPGLGLRLIYFSYDVKMKEKGDIPEGYSVSREKKERFSLILESASTNQTSMYLCASSLALPSSYEQYFGPGTRLTVT.

This chain links TRBV19 with TRBJ2-6, with D possibly matching TRBD2 (6 bases). V lost 10 bases, J lost 0 bases, and 16 bases lay in between. The CDR3 covers 16 residues. Germline V gives CDR1 LNHDA, CDR2 SQIVND (reference sequence). CDR3 nucleotides: TGTGCCACCCCCCGGGACGGGAGCTCTGGGGCCAACGTCCTGACTTTC. This gives the protein CATPRDGSSGANVLTF.

The V and J genes are TRBV19 and TRBJ1-2; tentative D call: TRBD1 (6 bases). The CDR3 covers 14 residues. Germline-derived CDR1 and CDR2 are LNHDA and SQIVND (reference sequence). The V gene lost 5 bases and the J gene lost 8 bases, with 18 bases spanning the gap. CDR3 in DNA: TGTGCCAGTAGTGTAACGGCTGGACAGACAGGCTACACCTTC. It yields the protein CASSVTAGQTGYTF.

This clone was picked up one time. The genes are TRBV6-5 and TRBJ2-1, with D perhaps TRBD1 (6 bases). CDR1 and CDR2 (germline): MNHEY, SVGAGI. The CDR3 totals 12 residues. Between the trimmed V and J ends, which lost 4 bases and 10 bases, there was a span of 11 bases. The CDR3 reads CASSWSRGEQFF. CDR3 nucleotide sequence: TGTGCCAGCAGTTGGTCTAGGGGGGAGCAGTTCTTC.